This T cell receptor (beta chain) was found in a study of OX40 agonist ivuxolimab in advanced cancers. Repertoires were generated with immunoSEQ multiplex PCR, while TCRdb's copy carries only in-frame clones and drops some. The sample records fewer than 85,000 clones, around 92% being singletons. V shed 3 bases and J shed 10 bases, with 12 bases lying between them. Germline CDR1 LNHDA, CDR2 SQIVND (reference sequence). The CDR3 length is 12 residues. The sequence was collected from an adult with an advanced solid tumor such as melanoma, head and neck, liver or kidney cancer. The chain has TRBV19 and TRBJ2-5, with D perhaps matching TRBD2 (5 bases). Material: CD4+ or CD8+ T cells sorted from blood, obtained in a trial of the OX40 agonist ivuxolimab. As DNA, the CDR3 is TGTGCCAGTAGTATGGGTTCTAGCATCCAGTACTTC. Translation: CASSMGSSIQYF.